This record covers a single TCR beta chain. Authors' data handling: Reference gene primers were amplified, and this amplification served to estimate nucleated cell counts. Produced via immunoSEQ multiplex PCR; TCRdb's table is partial and in-frame only. V, J and clone size are taken as reported in that table, and D and trimming were inferred from the DNA itself. The table shows 85,000 to 110,000 clones, with around 90% occurring only once. The sample comes from a study of blood T cell repertoires in COVID-19. Overall study: The United States, Italy and Spain supplied acute and convalescent COVID-19 samples. The analysed material was cDNA or gDNA that came from T cells, B-cell-depleted T cells, or PBMCs.

The germline V gene encodes CDR1 SGDLS and CDR2 YYNGEE. The CDR3 is 15 amino acids. V lost 0 bases and J lost 4, with 10 bases in between. The sample was peripheral blood. The source of this sequence is a human donor in a cohort sampled during active COVID-19. The V gene is TRBV9, the J gene TRBJ2-2; the D gene is possibly TRBD2 (6 bases). The CDR3 reads CASSVALAATGELFF. The CDR3 nucleotides read TGTGCCAGCAGCGTAGCGTTAGCGGCCACCGGGGAGCTGTTTTTT.